These 12 T cell receptor beta chains originate from one sample sequenced in a study of monozygotic twins with inflammatory bowel disease. For each CDR3 protein, TCRdb gives one entry from its re-call of the 5' RACE reads, without DNA. The table lists about 210,000 distinct CDR3 sequences. Source material: blood. The source of these receptors is a human donor with ulcerative colitis or Crohn's disease, or a healthy co-twin of an affected twin (not recorded which).

The chain combines TRBV5-1 with TRBJ2-5. Germline CDR1 is SGHRS and CDR2 is YFSETQ. There are 11 residues in the CDR3. CDR3 residues: CASRRGETQYF. Full variable domain (remainder filled in from reference TRBV5-1 and TRBJ2-5): KAGVTQTPRYLIKTRGQQVTLSCSPISGHRSVSWYQQTPGQGLQFLFEYFSETQRNKGNFPGRFSGRQFSNSRSEMNVSTLELGDSALYLCASRRGETQYFGPGTRLLVL.

The V call is TRBV4-1, the J call TRBJ1-2. The CDR3 has 20 residues. The V gene's germline CDR1 is MGHRA and CDR2 YSYEKL. CDR3 residues: CASSQWAGRPLITINYGYTF.

This rearrangement joins TRBV20-1 to TRBJ2-7. This CDR3 contains 13 residues. Germline V gene lookup returns CDR1 DFQATT and CDR2 SNEGSKA (reference sequence). The CDR3: CSANRQGPYERYF.

The rearrangement links TRBV11-2 to TRBJ2-1; TCRdb designates TRBD2, a call that cannot be tested without DNA. The V gene's germline CDR1 is SGHAT and CDR2 FQNNGV. CDR3 size: 15 residues. The CDR3 loop reads CASSSGLAGGPEQFF.

This rearrangement joins TRBV7-8 to TRBJ2-2; the TCRdb call, TRBD2, lacks DNA for checking. Per germline, CDR1 SGHVS and CDR2 FQNEAQ. CDR3 size: 13 residues. CDR3 residues: CASSSREGGELFF.

The chain recombines TRBV12-3 or TRBV12-4 with TRBJ2-5. This CDR3 contains 13 residues. CDR3 region: CASSFDGQETQYF.

The genes are TRBV5-1 and TRBJ2-1; TCRdb lists TRBD2, though no DNA is available to test this call. The CDR3 covers 13 residues. In germline, CDR1 is SGHRS, CDR2 YFSETQ. The CDR3 loop reads CASRLAGGGEQFF.

The V and J genes are TRBV11-2 and TRBJ2-7; TCRdb lists TRBD1, though no DNA is available to test this call. Per germline, CDR1 SGHAT and CDR2 FQNNGV. The CDR3 has 15 residues. The CDR3 here is CASSFQVGRGNEQYF.

V gene TRBV5-1 combines with J gene TRBJ2-3; TCRdb outputs TRBD1, but without DNA this stays unchecked. Per the germline V gene, CDR1 is SGHRS and CDR2 is YFSETQ. The CDR3 is 17 amino acids. This CDR3 is CASSLLVIGAGGDTQYF.

This chain joins TRBV6-4 and TRBJ1-2; TCRdb indicates TRBD1, and absent DNA this call remains unverified. Germline CDR1 is MRHNA and CDR2 is SNTAGT. This CDR3 has 14 amino acids. The CDR3 protein is CASSDSGRDYGYTF.

The chain couples TRBV5-1 to TRBJ1-5; the D call from TCRdb, TRBD1, cannot be confirmed without DNA. The CDR3 totals 15 residues. Germline lookup yields CDR1 SGHRS and CDR2 YFSETQ. The CDR3 sequence: CASSLEGQGNQPQHF.

This sequence joins TRBV23-1 and TRBJ2-2. TRBV23-1 carries the ORF label, with uncertain function. The CDR3 length is 15 residues. The CDR3 sequence: CASSQFERNTGELFF.